The 28 T cell receptor beta chains below all came from one sample that was sequenced in a study of blood T cell repertoires in COVID-19. This table comes from immunoSEQ multiplex PCR, and its TCRdb copy is limited to in-frame clones, with some not included. The sample comprises 15,000 to 17,000 clones, around four fifths of which are singletons, and about 23% rests with the top ten. Sequencing was done on a sample of peripheral blood. These receptors all stem from a man older than 75 with active or convalescent COVID-19.

The rearrangement joins TRBV10-3 to TRBJ2-3, with TRBD2 identical over 11 bases. The germline CDR1 and CDR2 sequences are ENHRY and SYGVKD. V lost 2 bases and J lost 4; bases outside the gene matches: 5. The CDR3 extends over 16 amino acids. CDR3 sequence: CAISENSGGAPDTQYF. CDR3 coding DNA: TGTGCCATCAGTGAGAATAGCGGGGGGGCCCCAGATACGCAGTATTTT.

The chain uses TRBV2 and TRBJ1-4, with D possibly being TRBD1 (6 bases). Germline lookup yields CDR1 SNHLY and CDR2 FYNNEI. Trimming removed 8 bases at V and 8 bases at J, with 18 bases between. The CDR3 sequence is 14 residues long. The CDR3 protein is CASRLRGAGEKLFF. The CDR3, as DNA: TGTGCCAGCCGTCTGCGGGGGGCCGGAGAAAAACTGTTTTTT.

The chain employs TRBV2 and TRBJ1-3, with D tentatively TRBD1 (5 bases). CDR1 and CDR2 from the germline V gene are SNHLY and FYNNEI. The CDR3 has 11 residues. The V gene lost 8 bases and the J gene lost 7 bases, with 9 bases spanning the gap. The CDR3 sequence is CASSGHNTIYF. CDR3 DNA sequence: TGTGCCAGCTCTGGACATAACACCATATATTTT.

Notes on this clone: Because the CDR3 is missing its conserved closing phenylalanine or tryptophan, this is likely a read error. Because the CDR3's place on the DNA is in doubt, the DNA is left out and the CDR3 is given as listed by TCRdb. V gene TRBV12-3 or TRBV12-4 combines with J gene TRBJ1-2; TRBD1 is the table's D call, not checked against the DNA. The CDR3 adds up to 12 amino acids, both ends counted. CDR3 residues: CASSPSDREMCL.

The V call is TRBV7-6, the J call TRBJ2-5; 8 nucleotides line up with TRBD1. Trimming at V came to 4 bases and at J to 4 bases, leaving 11 bases not matched to a gene. The CDR3 consists of 16 residues. The germline V gene encodes CDR1 SGHVS and CDR2 FNYEAQ. CDR3 amino acids: CASSSTGQGIAETQYF. The CDR3 bases are TGTGCCAGCAGCTCGACCGGACAGGGTATCGCAGAGACCCAGTACTTC.

The CDR3 DNA follows: TGCGCCAGCAGCTTGGCCGGGTGCGGGAGGGACCTGGACAATCAGCCCCAGCATTTT. It specifies CASSLAGCGRDLDNQPQHF. The gene calls are TRBV5-1 and TRBJ1-5, with D maybe TRBD1 (5 bases). Germline CDR1 reads SGHRS; CDR2 reads YFSETQ. Between the trimmed V and J ends, which lost 0 bases and 3 bases, there was a span of 22 bases. This CDR3 region has 19 residues.

The chain employs TRBV7-9 and TRBJ1-4, with TRBD1 matching over 11 bases. CDR1 is SEHNR and CDR2 is FQNEAQ in the germline V gene (reference sequence). CDR3 size: 14 residues. Germline trimming cut 5 bases from V and 8 bases from J; bases unmatched to any gene: 4. CDR3 sequence (DNA): TGTGCCAGCAGCACGGACAGGGGGCTCGAAAAACTGTTTTTT. Encoded protein: CASSTDRGLEKLFF.

This clone was seen once. This chain joins TRBV15 and TRBJ1-1, with D unclear. CDR1 is LNHNV, CDR2 YYDKDF, per germline (reference sequence). The CDR3 spans 14 residues. V was clipped by 8 bases and J by 2 bases, with 15 bases between them. Written as DNA, the CDR3 is TGTGCCACCGAGAAAGCAGGCGCTAACACTGAAGCTTTCTTT. Translating it yields CATEKAGANTEAFF.

This CDR3 reads CASSTAWGDSYGYTF. The DNA of the CDR3 is TGTGCCAGTAGTACCGCCTGGGGGGACTCCTATGGCTACACCTTC. V is TRBV19 and J is TRBJ1-2; TRBD1 might be the D (5 bases). Germline CDR1 LNHDA, CDR2 SQIVND (reference sequence). CDR3 length: 15 amino acids. With 4 bases removed from V and 4 bases from J, the gap between germline ends came to 16 bases.

This chain links TRBV7-3 with TRBJ2-3, with 10 bases matching TRBD2. In germline, CDR1 is SGHTA, CDR2 FQGTGA. This CDR3 contains 21 residues. J lost 0 bases, V lost 1 base, and 16 bases had no gene match. The CDR3 DNA follows: TGTGCCAGCAGCTTAAGGCCGAGAGTAGCGGGGGGTCCGCGTAGCACAGATACGCAGTATTTT. Its protein is CASSLRPRVAGGPRSTDTQYF.

V usage is TRBV3-1 (or the pseudogene TRBV3-2) and J usage is TRBJ2-7; 7 bases line up with TRBD1. Trimming at V came to 3 bases and at J to 12 bases, leaving 5 bases not matched to a gene. Per germline, CDR1 LGHDT and CDR2 YNNKEL (reference sequence). This CDR3 is 11 amino acids long. The CDR3 region is CASSHGTVPYF. The CDR3 nucleotides are TGTGCCAGCAGCCATGGGACAGTGCCGTACTTC.

This clone was seen a few times. The chain has TRBV18 and TRBJ1-1, with 8 bases fitting TRBD1. The CDR3 totals 15 residues. Germline trimming cut 2 bases from V and 1 base from J; bases unmatched to any gene: 3. Germline V gene data show CDR1 as KGHSH and CDR2 as LQKENI. The CDR3 loop is CASSPMGQENTEAFF. The DNA for the CDR3 is TGTGCCAGCTCACCAATGGGACAGGAGAACACTGAAGCTTTCTTT.

J is TRBJ1-2 and V is TRBV10-3; 8 bases are a match to TRBD1. The CDR3 has 12 residues. The V segment lost 4 bases and the J segment 7 bases; nucleotides outside the gene matches: 2. CDR1 is ENHRY and CDR2 is SYGVKD in the germline V gene. The CDR3 nucleotides read TGTGCCATCAGTGCAGGGGGCGGTGGCTACACCTTC. Translation: CAISAGGGGYTF.

The J gene is TRBJ1-1, the V gene TRBV10-3, with 7 bases lining up with TRBD1. V lost 2 bases, J lost 3 bases, and 6 bases stayed unmatched. CDR1 and CDR2 (germline): ENHRY, SYGVKD. The CDR3 totals 15 residues. This CDR3 reads CAISEPGGKYTEAFF. CDR3 sequence (DNA): TGTGCCATCAGTGAGCCAGGGGGGAAGTACACTGAAGCTTTCTTT.

J is TRBJ2-7 and V is TRBV6-2 or TRBV6-3, with 8 nucleotides matching TRBD2. The V gene's germline CDR1 is MNHEY and CDR2 SVGEGT. The length of the CDR3 is 16 residues. J gave up 3 bases and V 0 bases, and 7 bases lay outside the gene matches. The CDR3 loop reads CASSYSRERGSYEQYF. CDR3 sequence (DNA): TGTGCCAGCAGTTACTCGAGGGAGCGGGGGAGCTACGAGCAGTACTTC.

This clone was counted only a few times. The chain joins TRBV5-1 to TRBJ2-1; the match to TRBD1 covers 8 bases. Germline lookup yields CDR1 SGHRS and CDR2 YFSETQ. Trimming cost V 2 bases and J 1 base; bases outside gene matches: 5. The CDR3 runs 16 residues. The CDR3 spells CASSLVGTGSYNEQFF. The CDR3 DNA reads as TGCGCCAGCAGCTTAGTGGGGACAGGATCCTACAATGAGCAGTTCTTC.

The gene calls are TRBV6-5 and TRBJ1-4; no clear D gene. The germline V and J ends were trimmed by 6 bases and 2 bases, with 10 bases remaining between them. The CDR3 extends over 14 amino acids. Germline values: CDR1 MNHEY, CDR2 SVGAGI. The CDR3 nucleotides read TGTGCCAGCAGGTTGGACTCCACTAATGAAAAACTGTTTTTT. Translation: CASRLDSTNEKLFF.

This sequence joins TRBV4-2 and TRBJ2-5; a possible D gene is TRBD1 (6 bases). Germline loops: CDR1 LGHNA, CDR2 YNFKEQ. V lost 1 base, J lost 4 bases, and 16 bases lay in between. CDR3 length: 16 amino acids. The CDR3 sequence: CASSQAPGEQGETQYF. DNA of the CDR3: TGTGCCAGCAGCCAAGCCCCAGGGGAACAGGGAGAGACCCAGTACTTC.

The chain is built from TRBV18 and TRBJ2-2; D is uncertain. The CDR3 length is 12 residues. Trimming cost V 6 bases and J 5 bases, with 7 bases left between them. Germline CDR1 and CDR2: KGHSH and LQKENI. The CDR3 reads CASSLRTGELFF. CDR3 sequence (DNA): TGTGCCAGCTCCCTCAGGACCGGGGAGCTGTTTTTT.

This clone has just one count. This chain uses TRBV9 with TRBJ2-7; D perhaps matches TRBD1 (5 bases). Trimming stripped 1 base from V and 2 bases from J, with 10 bases between. CDR3 length: 14 amino acids. The germline gives CDR1 SGDLS, CDR2 YYNGEE. The CDR3 DNA is TGTGCCAGCAGCGTACAAGGGGTTCCCTACGAGCAGTACTTC. Translating gives CASSVQGVPYEQYF.

The J gene is TRBJ2-1, the V gene TRBV29-1; 8 nucleotides align to TRBD2. The V segment lost 6 bases and the J segment 0 bases; nucleotides outside the gene matches: 4. This CDR3 is 14 amino acids long. Germline V gene lookup returns CDR1 SQVTM and CDR2 ANQGSEA. The CDR3 nucleotides read TGCAGCGTAACCGGGACTAGCTCCTACAATGAGCAGTTCTTC. Translated, it gives CSVTGTSSYNEQFF.

This chain uses TRBV4-2 with TRBJ1-5; possibly TRBD1 for D (6 bases). CDR3 length: 16 residues. The ends were cut back, 0 bases at V and 5 bases at J, with 14 bases in the middle. Germline-derived CDR1 and CDR2 are LGHNA and YNFKEQ. The CDR3 reads CASSQDSGGAHQPQHF. In DNA form, the CDR3 reads TGTGCCAGCAGCCAAGATTCGGGGGGGGCCCATCAGCCCCAGCATTTT.

This clone was counted a single time. The gene calls are TRBV7-8 and TRBJ2-2, with TRBD2 as a possible D gene (5 bases). Trimming left V 1 base short and J 7 bases short, with 16 bases between. The CDR3 sequence is 16 residues long. Germline V gene lookup returns CDR1 SGHVS and CDR2 FQNEAQ. The CDR3 DNA sequence: TGTGCCAGCAGCTTAGTTTCTAGCCTCGGTAACGGGGAGCTGTTTTTT. Its translation is CASSLVSSLGNGELFF.

This rearrangement joins TRBV6-6 to TRBJ2-7; the D gene is possibly TRBD1 (6 bases). In germline, CDR1 is MNHNY, CDR2 SVGAGI (reference sequence). The V gene lost 5 bases and the J gene lost 3 bases, with 20 bases spanning the gap. The CDR3 runs 16 residues. DNA for the CDR3: TGTGCCAGCAGTCGATCCCCGACAGGAGCCAGCTACGAGCAGTACTTC. As protein: CASSRSPTGASYEQYF.

V and J are TRBV6-5 and TRBJ1-6; the D is unclear. The CDR3 is 14 residues long. Germline CDR1 reads MNHEY; CDR2 reads SVGAGI. Trimming shortened V by 6 bases and J by 2 bases, and 8 bases separated the two germline ends. CDR3 sequence (DNA): TGTGCCAGCAGCTCTACTGCCTATAATTCACCCCTCCACTTT. Protein: CASSSTAYNSPLHF.

V gene TRBV12-3 or TRBV12-4 combines with J gene TRBJ2-4; no reliable D call. The V gene lost 6 bases and the J gene lost 11 bases, with 17 bases spanning the gap. CDR3 length: 13 amino acids. This CDR3 is CASRSRQEEVQYF. The CDR3 DNA reads as TGTGCCAGCAGAAGCCGTCAGGAAGAAGTTCAGTACTTC.

This clone came up once. The gene calls are TRBV6-6 and TRBJ1-2; 9 bases are a match to TRBD1. V was pared by 5 bases and J by 1 base, with 14 bases of the junction left unmatched. CDR1 is MNHNY, CDR2 SVGAGI, per germline (reference sequence). This CDR3 has 18 residues. CDR3 DNA: TGTGCCAGCAGTCCCTGGACAGGGGAAAGATCACTTAACTATGGCTACACCTTC. Amino acids: CASSPWTGERSLNYGYTF.

This rearrangement joins TRBV6-1 to TRBJ1-6; D is unresolved. V was pared by 1 base and J by 7 bases, with 5 bases between. Germline CDR1 reads MNHNS; CDR2 reads SASEGT. The CDR3 loop spans 13 amino acids. The chain's CDR3 is CASSEGENSPLHF. In DNA, the CDR3 is TGTGCCAGCAGTGAAGGGGAGAATTCACCCCTCCACTTT.